This record looks at one TCR beta chain sequence and its context. Its antigen is currently unknown. The treatment was: oral pan-JAK inhibitor, 5-10 mg twice daily. The sequencing template was cDNA reverse transcribed from extracted RNA. TCRdb's table, derived via immunoSEQ multiplex PCR, lists solely in-frame clones and lacks some. The data contain 150,000 to 200,000 clones, more than 50% of them singletons. This record belongs to a study of CD8+ T cells in alopecia areata. As for the study in general: A 6-month off-drug phase came after tofacitinib, which had lasted 6 to 18 months.

The CDR3 length is 16 residues. The V gene's germline CDR1 is SQVTM and CDR2 ANQGSEA. The V and J ends lost 6 bases and 6 bases, in that order; junction bases with no gene match: 12. Study-wide findings and caveats: Persistence of many expanded lesional clones was seen in scalp and blood during tofacitinib.

The source is a human donor with alopecia areata. The sample here was CD4+ T cells sorted from blood, taken at week 24, from a patient treated with tofacitinib. V and J are TRBV29-1 and TRBJ1-5; 12 nucleotides match TRBD1. The CDR3 coding sequence is TGCAGCGTGTCGACCGGGACAGGGGGCGGCGGTCAGCCCCAGCATTTT. Amino acid sequence: CSVSTGTGGGGQPQHF.